The rows below give T cell receptor beta chains drawn from one sample of a study of cytotoxic CD8 clonotypes in ibrutinib-treated CLL. Measured with immunoSEQ multiplex PCR; TCRdb has only the in-frame clones, and not every one. In the table there are about 160,000 clones, approximately 90% of which are singletons. The material sequenced was PBMCs, taken at disease progression, from a patient treated with ibrutinib. These TCRs come from a human donor with chronic lymphocytic leukemia. The CDR3 runs from the conserved cysteine through the conserved F or W. D genes are given only for firm matches. Size is omitted from some rows. Given values are once, few, many or a class for expanded clones.

>-|TRBV30|-|TRBJ1-3
TGTGCCTGGAGTGTAACCACGGGAAACACCATATATTTT
CAWSVTTGNTIYF
>TRBD2|TRBV2|-|TRBJ2-1
TGTGCCAGCAGTTCCGGGACTAGCAGCTACAATGAGCAGTTCTTC
CASSSGTSSYNEQFF
>TRBD1|TRBV5-1|-|TRBJ1-2
TGCGCCAGCAGCTTAACGCCGGGACAGGGGGGAGGCTACACCTTC
CASSLTPGQGGGYTF
>-|TRBV28|-|TRBJ1-2
TGTGCCAGCAGTATACAGGTGTATGGCTACACCTTC
CASSIQVYGYTF
>TRBD2|TRBV9|-|TRBJ2-1
TGTGCCAGCAGCGTAGCTCCCCCTAGCGGACTGAATGAGCAGTTCTTC
CASSVAPPSGLNEQFF
>TRBD2|TRBV11-2|-|TRBJ2-3
TGTGCCAGCAGCTCGACTAGCGGGATCACAGATACGCAGTATTTT
CASSSTSGITDTQYF
>TRBD1|TRBV29-1|-|TRBJ2-7
TGCAGCGTCCCAAACGGACAGGGAATCTACGAGCAGTACTTC
CSVPNGQGIYEQYF
>TRBD1|TRBV5-1|few|TRBJ1-1
TGCGCCAGCAGCCCGACACAGGGGCGGAACACTGAAGCTTTCTTT
CASSPTQGRNTEAFF
>TRBD1|TRBV5-8|-|TRBJ2-2
TGTGCCAGCAGCGATCCCTTGACAGGGAGAACCGGGGAGCTGTTTTTT
CASSDPLTGRTGELFF
>TRBD1|TRBV7-6|few|TRBJ2-7
TGTGCCAGCAGCTTCGACAGGGGGTCCTACGAGCAGTACTTC
CASSFDRGSYEQYF
>-|TRBV2|-|TRBJ2-5
TGTGCCAGAGGTTTGGGGGAGACCCAGTACTTC
CARGLGETQYF
>-|TRBV25-1|-|TRBJ2-1
TGTGCCAGCAGTGATCAGGCGGAGAATGAGCAGTTCTTC
CASSDQAENEQFF
>-|TRBV5-8|-|TRBJ2-7
TGTGCCAGCAGCTTTCTTGCAGGGGTAAGGGAGCAGTACTTC
CASSFLAGVREQYF
>-|TRBV5-1|-|TRBJ1-1
TGCGCCAGCAGCTTTAACACTGAAGCTTTCTTT
CASSFNTEAFF
>-|TRBV7-6|-|TRBJ1-3
TGTGCCAGCAGCTTAGTCGACAGTCATTCGGGAAACACCATATATTTT
CASSLVDSHSGNTIYF
>TRBD1|TRBV7-9|-|TRBJ2-4
TGTGCCAGCAGCCTGGGGAACTGGGACAGAAAAAACATTCAGTACTTC
CASSLGNWDRKNIQYF
>TRBD1|TRBV6-1|-|TRBJ2-1
TGTGCCAGCAGTGCCTTTGACAGGGGGCTTTACAATGAGCAGTTCTTC
CASSAFDRGLYNEQFF
>TRBD2|TRBV2|-|TRBJ2-7
TGTGCCAGCAGAGTTCCCGGGACTAGCGGGAGGGCCGCCTACGAGCAGTACTTC
CASRVPGTSGRAAYEQYF
>-|TRBV14|-|TRBJ2-6
TGTGCCAGCAGCCAACTAAGGGGATCTAGTTTCACTGGGGCCAACGTCCTGACTTTC
CASSQLRGSSFTGANVLTF
>TRBD2|TRBV19|once|TRBJ2-7
TGTGCCAGTAGCAACATAGCGGGAGGGCCCGAGTACGAGCAGTACTTC
CASSNIAGGPEYEQYF
>TRBD2|TRBV5-6|-|TRBJ2-7
TGTGCCAGCAGCGGCGGGACTAGCGGTGTGGGCTACGAGCAGTACTTC
CASSGGTSGVGYEQYF
>TRBD1|TRBV28|-|TRBJ1-2
TGTGCCATTGGGGACAGAGACTATGGCTACACCTTC
CAIGDRDYGYTF
>TRBD2|TRBV19|once|TRBJ2-1
TGTGCCAGTACCGGTTGGGCGGGAGGGACCTACAATGAGCAGTTCTTC
CASTGWAGGTYNEQFF
>-|TRBV30|-|TRBJ1-2
TGTGCCTGGAGTGTACAGGACGGCGCTAACTATGGCTACACCTTC
CAWSVQDGANYGYTF
>TRBD1|TRBV30|few|TRBJ1-2
TGTGCCTGGTCCGGGACAGACTATGGCTACACCTTC
CAWSGTDYGYTF